This T cell receptor (beta chain) was observed in a study of CD8 T cells in Susac syndrome. Germline CDR1 and CDR2: DFQATT and SNEGSKA (reference sequence). Trimming pared 4 bases from V and 1 base from J, leaving 16 bases between. The CDR3 loop spans 15 amino acids. Sequencing of TCR beta was undertaken in CD8+ and CD4+ T cells derived from blood. In the multiple sclerosis control group, patients were treatment-naive and had stable or active relapsing-remitting disease. cDNA came from roughly 0.53 to 1 ug RNA primed by random hexamers. The amplification used immunoSEQ multiplex PCR on TCR beta CDR3; it spanned 54 Vbeta and 13 Jbeta. MiXCR, run by TCRdb on the immunoSEQ multiplex PCR reads, gives a single entry per CDR3 protein. In the table there are some 110,000 distinct CDR3 sequences, about 92% of which are singletons. Points on this clonotype: Its antigen is unknown.

Study-wide points: The study admitted that it had a relatively small number of individuals in its TCR sequencing and HLA analysis.

The source material was CD4+ T cells from PBMCs. This clonotype originated in a human donor with multiple sclerosis. This chain connects TRBV20-1 to TRBJ1-1; a possible D gene is TRBD1 (5 bases). The CDR3 here is CSATSPGRGNTEAFF. The CDR3 DNA sequence: TGCAGTGCTACCTCACCGGGACGTGGGAACACTGAAGCTTTCTTT.